This entry features one T cell receptor beta chain sequence. Its specificity is unknown. Clones were read by immunoSEQ multiplex PCR, and TCRdb kept only the in-frame ones, dropping some. The data contain some 13,000 clones, around 84% of them singletons. The sample originates from a study of T cells in localized non-small cell lung cancer. The study's findings and limits: Higher T cell density in the blood was associated with longer overall survival, whereas higher adjacent-lung clonality associated with shorter survival. In adjacent lung, a median roughly 53 of the top 100 tumor clones were found. Adjacent uninvolved lung had the highest clonality, suggesting focused antigen responses.

V gave up 0 bases and J gave up 4 bases; unmatched junction bases: 2. CDR1 is SGHRS and CDR2 is YFSETQ in the germline V gene. CDR3 length: 14 amino acids. The starting material was peripheral blood, obtained before any cancer treatment. The TCR originated in a male donor aged 60 or older with stage III lung adenocarcinoma. The gene calls are TRBV5-1 and TRBJ2-7, with 9 positions matching TRBD2. The CDR3 here is CASSLGAGGYEQYF. CDR3 nucleotides: TGCGCCAGCAGCTTGGGAGCGGGGGGATACGAGCAGTACTTC.